Sequencing of this T cell receptor beta chain was carried out in a study of shared clonotypes between healthy human individuals. Whole-study findings and limits: Some clonotypes were shared by all four sorted-subset donors, while others were not shared. The non-shared ones had lower generation probabilities than the shared ones.

As to this clone: Antigen specificity is unknown.

Clones were sequenced by immunoSEQ multiplex PCR, and TCRdb holds only the in-frame ones, with some missing. The table lists about 2.2 million clones, roughly 91% of them singletons. Naive CD8 isolation took CD45RO-negative cells positively selected for CCR7 and excluded terminally differentiated effector memory CD45RA+ cells. The sequenced sample consisted of naive CD8+ T cells from PBMCs. The sequence derives from a man aged 18-30 years in good health. Some clones in this sample may be carry-over from other donors' samples.

In DNA form, the CDR3 reads TGCGCCAGCACCCCCTTAAGAGGGGACTACGAGCAGTACTTC. This translates into CASTPLRGDYEQYF. This sequence joins TRBV4-1 and TRBJ2-7; either TRBD1 or TRBD2 may supply D (5 bases each). This CDR3 contains 14 residues. The V gene's germline CDR1 is MGHRA and CDR2 YSYEKL. The germline V and J ends were trimmed by 7 bases and 3 bases, with 16 bases remaining between them.